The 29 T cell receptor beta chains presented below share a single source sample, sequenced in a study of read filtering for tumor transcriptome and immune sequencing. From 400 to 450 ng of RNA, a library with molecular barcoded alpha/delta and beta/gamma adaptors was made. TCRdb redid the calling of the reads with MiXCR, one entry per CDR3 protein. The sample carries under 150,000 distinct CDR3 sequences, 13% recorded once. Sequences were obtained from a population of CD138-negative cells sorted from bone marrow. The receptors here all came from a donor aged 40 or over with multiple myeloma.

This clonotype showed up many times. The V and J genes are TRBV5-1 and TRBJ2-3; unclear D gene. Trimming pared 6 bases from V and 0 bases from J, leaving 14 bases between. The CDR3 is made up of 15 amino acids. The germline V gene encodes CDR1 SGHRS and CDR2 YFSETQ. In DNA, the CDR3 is TGCGCCAGCACCTCCACCGGAATTAGCACAGATACGCAGTATTTT. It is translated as CASTSTGISTDTQYF. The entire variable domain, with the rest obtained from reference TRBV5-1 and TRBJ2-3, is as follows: KAGVTQTPRYLIKTRGQQVTLSCSPISGHRSVSWYQQTPGQGLQFLFEYFSETQRNKGNFPGRFSGRQFSNSRSEMNVSTLELGDSALYLCASTSTGISTDTQYFGPGTRLTVL.

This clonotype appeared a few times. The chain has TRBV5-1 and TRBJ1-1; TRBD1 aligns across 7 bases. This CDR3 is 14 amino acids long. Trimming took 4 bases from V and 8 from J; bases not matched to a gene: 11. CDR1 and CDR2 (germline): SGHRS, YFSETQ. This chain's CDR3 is CASSLGQSRLEAFF. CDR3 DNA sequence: TGCGCCAGCAGCCTGGGACAGAGCCGGCTGGAAGCTTTCTTT.

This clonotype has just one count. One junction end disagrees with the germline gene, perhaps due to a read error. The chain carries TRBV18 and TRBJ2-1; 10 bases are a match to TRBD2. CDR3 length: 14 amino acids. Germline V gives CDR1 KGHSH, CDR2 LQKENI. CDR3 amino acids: CASSETSGMNERFF. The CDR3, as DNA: TGTGCCAGCTCAGAAACTAGCGGGATGAATGAGCGGTTCTTC.

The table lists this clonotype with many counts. Here the CDR3 DNA reads TGTGCCAGCACCCTGGAGGGAGGGCCCTATGAGCAGTTCTTC. Its translation is CASTLEGGPYEQFF. J is TRBJ2-1 and V is TRBV7-2, with 7 bases fitting TRBD2. V trimming: 7 bases; J trimming: 8 bases; junction bases outside the gene matches: 11. Germline V gives CDR1 SGHTA, CDR2 FQGNSA. This CDR3 contains 14 residues.

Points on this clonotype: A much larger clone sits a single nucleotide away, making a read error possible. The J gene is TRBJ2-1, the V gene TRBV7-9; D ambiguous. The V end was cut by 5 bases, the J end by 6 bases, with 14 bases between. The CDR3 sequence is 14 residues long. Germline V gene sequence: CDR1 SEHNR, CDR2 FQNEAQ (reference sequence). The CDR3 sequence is CASSIMESGNEQFF. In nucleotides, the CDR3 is TGTGCCAGCAGCATAATGGAGTCTGGCAATGAGCAGTTCTTC. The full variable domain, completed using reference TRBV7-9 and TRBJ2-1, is DTGVSQNPRHKITKRGQNVTFRCDPISEHNRLYWYRQTLGQGPEFLTYFQNEAQLEKSRLLSDRFSAERPKGSFSTLEIQRTEQGDSAMYLCASSIMESGNEQFFGPGTRLTVL.

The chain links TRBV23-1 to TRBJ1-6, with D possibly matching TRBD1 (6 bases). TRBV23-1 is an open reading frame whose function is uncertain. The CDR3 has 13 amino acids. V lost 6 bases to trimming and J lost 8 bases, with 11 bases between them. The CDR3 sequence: CASSWGGDSPLHF. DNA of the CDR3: TGCGCCAGCAGCTGGGGGGGCGATTCACCCCTCCACTTT.

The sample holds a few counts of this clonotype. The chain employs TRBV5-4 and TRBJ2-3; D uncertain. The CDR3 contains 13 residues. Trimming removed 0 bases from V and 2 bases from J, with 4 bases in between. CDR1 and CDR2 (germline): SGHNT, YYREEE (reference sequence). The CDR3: CASSLADTDTQYF. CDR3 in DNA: TGTGCCAGCAGCTTGGCAGACACAGATACGCAGTATTTT. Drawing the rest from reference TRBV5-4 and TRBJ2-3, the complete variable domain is ETGVTQSPTHLIKTRGQQVTLRCSSQSGHNTVSWYQQALGQGPQFIFQYYREEENGRGNFPPRFSGLQFPNYSSELNVNALELDDSALYLCASSLADTDTQYFGPGTRLTVL.

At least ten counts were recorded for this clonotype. The CDR3 DNA follows: TGCAGTGCTGAGAAAAGCCCTAGCACAGATACGCAGTATTTT. Residues: CSAEKSPSTDTQYF. The chain employs TRBV20-1 and TRBJ2-3; D gene uncertain. Germline V gene data show CDR1 as DFQATT and CDR2 as SNEGSKA (reference sequence). There are 14 residues in the CDR3. V was trimmed by 5 bases and J by 0 bases, leaving 12 bases between them.

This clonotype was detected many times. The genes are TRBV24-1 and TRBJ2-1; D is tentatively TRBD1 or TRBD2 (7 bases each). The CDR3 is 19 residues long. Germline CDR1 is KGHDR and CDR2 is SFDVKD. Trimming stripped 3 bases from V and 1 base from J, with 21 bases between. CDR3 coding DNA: TGTGCCACCAGTGATAACCCAGGGGGGGGGAGAAGGTCCTACAATGAGCAGTTCTTC. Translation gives CATSDNPGGGRRSYNEQFF.

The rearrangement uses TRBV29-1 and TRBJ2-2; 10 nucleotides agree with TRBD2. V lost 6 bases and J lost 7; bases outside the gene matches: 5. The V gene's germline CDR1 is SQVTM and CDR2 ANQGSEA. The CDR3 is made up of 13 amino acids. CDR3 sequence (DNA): TGCAGCGTAACCGCTAGCGGGAGCGGGGAGCTGTTTTTT. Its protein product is CSVTASGSGELFF.

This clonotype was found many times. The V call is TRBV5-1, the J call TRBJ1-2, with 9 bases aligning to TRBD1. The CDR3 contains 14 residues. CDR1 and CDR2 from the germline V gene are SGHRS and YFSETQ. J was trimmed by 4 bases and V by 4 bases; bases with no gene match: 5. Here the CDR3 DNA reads TGCGCCAGCAGCCCGACGACAGGGGGCTATGGCTACACCTTC. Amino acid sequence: CASSPTTGGYGYTF.

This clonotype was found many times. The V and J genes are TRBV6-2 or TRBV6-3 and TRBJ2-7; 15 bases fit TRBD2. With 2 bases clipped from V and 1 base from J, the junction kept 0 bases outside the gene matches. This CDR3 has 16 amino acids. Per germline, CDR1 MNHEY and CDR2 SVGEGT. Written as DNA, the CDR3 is TGTGCCAGCAGTTACGGACTAGCGGGAGGGTCCTACGAGCAGTACTTC. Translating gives CASSYGLAGGSYEQYF.

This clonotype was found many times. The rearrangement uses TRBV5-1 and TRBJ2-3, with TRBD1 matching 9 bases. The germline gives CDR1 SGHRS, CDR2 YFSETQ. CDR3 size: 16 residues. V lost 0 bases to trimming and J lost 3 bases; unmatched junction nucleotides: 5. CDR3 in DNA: TGCGCCAGCAGCTTGGCCGGGACAGGGAGGACAGATACGCAGTATTTT. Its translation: CASSLAGTGRTDTQYF.

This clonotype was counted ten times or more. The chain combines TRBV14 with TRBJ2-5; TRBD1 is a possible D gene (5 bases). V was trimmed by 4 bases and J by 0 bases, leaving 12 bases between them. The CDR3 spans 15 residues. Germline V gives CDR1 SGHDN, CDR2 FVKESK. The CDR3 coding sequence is TGTGCCAGCAGCCCCGTGTCAGGGCACCAAGAGACCCAGTACTTC. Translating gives CASSPVSGHQETQYF.

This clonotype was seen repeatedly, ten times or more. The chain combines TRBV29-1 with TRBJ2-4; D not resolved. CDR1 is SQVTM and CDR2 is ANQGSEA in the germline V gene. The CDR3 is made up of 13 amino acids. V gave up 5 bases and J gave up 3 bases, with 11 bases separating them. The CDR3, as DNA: TGCAGCGTTTATAACCCAGGCAAAAACATTCAGTACTTC. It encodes CSVYNPGKNIQYF.

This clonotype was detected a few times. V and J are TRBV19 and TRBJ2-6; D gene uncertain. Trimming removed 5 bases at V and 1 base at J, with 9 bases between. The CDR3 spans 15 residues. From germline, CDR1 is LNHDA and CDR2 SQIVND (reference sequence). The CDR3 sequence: CASSHQKSGANVLTF. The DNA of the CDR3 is TGTGCCAGTAGTCACCAGAAATCTGGGGCCAACGTCCTGACTTTC.

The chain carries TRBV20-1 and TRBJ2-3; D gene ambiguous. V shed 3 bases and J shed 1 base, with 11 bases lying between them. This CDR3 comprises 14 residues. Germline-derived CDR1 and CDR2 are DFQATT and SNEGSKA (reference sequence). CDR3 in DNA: TGCAGTGCTAGCCCAGGAAGTGGCACAGATACGCAGTATTTT. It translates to CSASPGSGTDTQYF.

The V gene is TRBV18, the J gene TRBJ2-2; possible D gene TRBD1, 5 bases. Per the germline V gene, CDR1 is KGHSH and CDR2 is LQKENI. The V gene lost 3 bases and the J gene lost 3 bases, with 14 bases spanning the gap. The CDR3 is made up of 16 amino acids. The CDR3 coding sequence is TGTGCCAGCTCACCCCGACAGATTCGGGACACCGGGGAGCTGTTTTTT. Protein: CASSPRQIRDTGELFF.

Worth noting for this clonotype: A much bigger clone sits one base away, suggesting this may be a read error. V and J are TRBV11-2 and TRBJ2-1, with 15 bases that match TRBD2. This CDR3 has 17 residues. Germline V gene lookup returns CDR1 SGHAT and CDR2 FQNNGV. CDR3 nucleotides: TGTGCCGGCAGCGGCCGGACTAGCGGGAGGGTTGAGGGTGAGCAGTTCTTC. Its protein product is CAGSGRTSGRVEGEQFF.

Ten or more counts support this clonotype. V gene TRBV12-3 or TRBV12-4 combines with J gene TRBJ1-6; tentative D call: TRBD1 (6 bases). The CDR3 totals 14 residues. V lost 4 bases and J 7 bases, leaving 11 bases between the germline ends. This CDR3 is CASSSGTQNSPLHF. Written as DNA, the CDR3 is TGTGCCAGCAGTTCCGGGACACAGAATTCACCCCTCCACTTT.

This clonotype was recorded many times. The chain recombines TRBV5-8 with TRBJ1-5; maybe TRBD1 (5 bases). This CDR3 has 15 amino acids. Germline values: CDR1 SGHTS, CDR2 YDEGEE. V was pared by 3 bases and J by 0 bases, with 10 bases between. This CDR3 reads CASSSTGDSNQPQHF. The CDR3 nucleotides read TGTGCCAGCAGCTCTACAGGAGATAGCAATCAGCCCCAGCATTTT.

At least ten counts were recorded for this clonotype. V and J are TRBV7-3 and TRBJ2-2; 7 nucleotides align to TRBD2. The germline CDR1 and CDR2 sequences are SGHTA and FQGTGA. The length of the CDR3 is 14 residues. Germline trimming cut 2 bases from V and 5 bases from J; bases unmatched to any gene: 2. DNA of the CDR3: TGTGCCAGCAGCTTAGGCGGGAGAACCGGGGAGCTGTTTTTT. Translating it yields CASSLGGRTGELFF.

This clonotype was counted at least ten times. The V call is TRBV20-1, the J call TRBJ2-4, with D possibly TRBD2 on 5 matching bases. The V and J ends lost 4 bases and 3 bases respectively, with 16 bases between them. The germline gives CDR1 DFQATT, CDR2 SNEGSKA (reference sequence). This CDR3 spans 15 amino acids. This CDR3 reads CSANPLVIDKNIQYF. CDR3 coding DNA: TGCAGTGCTAACCCACTAGTTATCGACAAAAACATTCAGTACTTC.

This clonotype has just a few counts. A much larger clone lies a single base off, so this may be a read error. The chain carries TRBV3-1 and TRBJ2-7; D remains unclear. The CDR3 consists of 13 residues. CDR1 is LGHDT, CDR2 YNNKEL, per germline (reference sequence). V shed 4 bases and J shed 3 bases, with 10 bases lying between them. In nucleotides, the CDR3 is TGTGCCAGCAGCCGAGAAACCGGCTACGAGCAGTACTTC. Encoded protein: CASSRETGYEQYF.

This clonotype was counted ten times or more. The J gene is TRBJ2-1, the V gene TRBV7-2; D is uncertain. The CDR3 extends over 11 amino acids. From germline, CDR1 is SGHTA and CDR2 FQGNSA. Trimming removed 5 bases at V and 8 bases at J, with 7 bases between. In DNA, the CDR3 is TGTGCCAGCAGCGGTCGATATGAGCAGTTCTTC. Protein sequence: CASSGRYEQFF.

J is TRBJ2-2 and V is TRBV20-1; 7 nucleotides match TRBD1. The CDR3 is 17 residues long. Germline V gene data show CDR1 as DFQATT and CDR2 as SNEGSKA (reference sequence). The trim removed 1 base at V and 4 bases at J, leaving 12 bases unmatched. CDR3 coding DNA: TGCAGTGCTAGAGGCCGGACAGGATTAAGTCGCACCGGGGAGCTGTTTTTT. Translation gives CSARGRTGLSRTGELFF.

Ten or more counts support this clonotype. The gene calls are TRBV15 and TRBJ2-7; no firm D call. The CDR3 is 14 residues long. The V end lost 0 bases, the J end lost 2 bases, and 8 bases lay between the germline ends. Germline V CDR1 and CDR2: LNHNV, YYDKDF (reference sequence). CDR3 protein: CATSRETGPYEQYF. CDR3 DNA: TGTGCCACCAGCAGAGAAACCGGACCCTACGAGCAGTACTTC.

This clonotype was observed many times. This CDR3 reads CASSTPGQTYNEQFF. CDR3 DNA sequence: TGTGCCAGTAGTACTCCGGGACAGACCTACAATGAGCAGTTCTTC. The V call is TRBV19, the J call TRBJ2-1, with 7 bases that match TRBD1. The germline V gene encodes CDR1 LNHDA and CDR2 SQIVND (reference sequence). The CDR3 contains 15 residues. J gave up 2 bases and V 4 bases, and 5 bases lay outside the gene matches.

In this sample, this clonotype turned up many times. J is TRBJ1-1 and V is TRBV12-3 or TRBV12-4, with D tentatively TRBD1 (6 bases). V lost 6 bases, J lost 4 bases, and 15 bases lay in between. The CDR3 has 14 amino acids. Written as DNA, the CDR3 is TGTGCCAGCAGCCTACAGGGTGTTAGCACTGAAGCTTTCTTT. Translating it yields CASSLQGVSTEAFF.